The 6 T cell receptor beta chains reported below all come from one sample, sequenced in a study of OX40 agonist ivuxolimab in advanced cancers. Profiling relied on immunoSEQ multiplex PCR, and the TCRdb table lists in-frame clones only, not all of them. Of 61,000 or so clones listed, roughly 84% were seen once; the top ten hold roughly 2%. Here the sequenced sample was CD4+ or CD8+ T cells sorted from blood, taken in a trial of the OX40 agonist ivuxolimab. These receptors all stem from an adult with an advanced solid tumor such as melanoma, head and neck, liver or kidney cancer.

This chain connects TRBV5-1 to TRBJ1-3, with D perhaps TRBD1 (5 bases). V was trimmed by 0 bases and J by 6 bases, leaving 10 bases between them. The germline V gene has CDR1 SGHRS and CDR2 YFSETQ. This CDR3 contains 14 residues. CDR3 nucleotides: TGCGCCAGCAGCTTGGCAGGGAAGGAAAACACCATATATTTT. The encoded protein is CASSLAGKENTIYF.

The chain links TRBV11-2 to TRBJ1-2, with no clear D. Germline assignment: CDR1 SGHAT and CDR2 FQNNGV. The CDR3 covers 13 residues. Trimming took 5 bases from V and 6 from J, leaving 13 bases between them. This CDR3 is CASSPVVRDGYTF. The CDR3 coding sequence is TGTGCCAGCAGCCCAGTGGTTAGGGATGGCTACACCTTC.

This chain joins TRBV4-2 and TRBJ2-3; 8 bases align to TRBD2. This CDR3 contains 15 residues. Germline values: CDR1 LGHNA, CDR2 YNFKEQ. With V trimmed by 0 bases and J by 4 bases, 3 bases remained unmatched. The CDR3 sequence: CASSQERGGADTQYF. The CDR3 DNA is TGTGCCAGCAGCCAAGAACGGGGGGGGGCAGATACGCAGTATTTT.

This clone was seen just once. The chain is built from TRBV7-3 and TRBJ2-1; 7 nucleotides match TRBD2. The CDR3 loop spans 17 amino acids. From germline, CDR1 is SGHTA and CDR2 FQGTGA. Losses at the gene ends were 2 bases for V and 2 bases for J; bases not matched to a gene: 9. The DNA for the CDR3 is TGTGCCAGCAGCTTATACCCCGGGACTACAACCTACAATGAGCAGTTCTTC. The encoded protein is CASSLYPGTTTYNEQFF.

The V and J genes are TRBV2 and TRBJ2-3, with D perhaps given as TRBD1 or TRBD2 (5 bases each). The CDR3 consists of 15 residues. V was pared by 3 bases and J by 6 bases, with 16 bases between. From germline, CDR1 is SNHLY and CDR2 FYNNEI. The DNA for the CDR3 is TGTGCCAGCAGTGAGTTGCTAGCAGGGTCCGATACGCAGTATTTT. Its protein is CASSELLAGSDTQYF.

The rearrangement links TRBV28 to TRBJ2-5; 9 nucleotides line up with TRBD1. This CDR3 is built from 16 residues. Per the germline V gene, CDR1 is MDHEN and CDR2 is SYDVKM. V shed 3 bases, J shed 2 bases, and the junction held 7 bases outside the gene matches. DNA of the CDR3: TGTGCCAGCAGTTTTGGACGGGACAGGGTTCAAGAGACCCAGTACTTC. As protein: CASSFGRDRVQETQYF.